This T cell receptor (beta chain) was profiled in a study of CD8+CD57+ T cells in acquired aplastic anemia. General study findings and limits: A set of approximately 30 CD8+ CDR3 sequences was shared between patients and controls, and these sequences appeared highly expressed in patients.

This CDR3 contains 14 residues. Germline lookup yields CDR1 SGHTA and CDR2 FQGTGA. In regard to this clonotype: Its target is unknown. The germline gene is not matched at one end of the junction; a read error may be the cause.

CDR3 and TCR beta VDJ profiling relied on a genomic DNA template. From the reads, TCRdb called clonotypes with MiXCR, one entry per CDR3 protein. The table records hundreds of thousands of distinct CDR3 sequences, 65% to 80% of them present only once. The chain is built from TRBV7-3 and TRBJ2-5; D is unclear. The clonotype comes from a human donor in good health, serving as a control. The sample consisted of sorted CD4+, CD8+, or CD8+CD57+ T cells (not recorded which) from PBMCs. The CDR3 DNA follows: TGCGCCAGCAGCTTAAGAGGCGGTCCGGAGACCCAGTACTTC. This codes for CASSLRGGPETQYF.